The 28 T cell receptor beta chains reported below all come from one sample, sequenced in a study of T cells in Graves' hyperthyroidism and ophthalmopathy. Amplification of TCR beta CDR3 regions was performed using RNA transcripts as template. The HTBI primer set served for first-round RT-PCR of the TCR CDR3. MiXCR, run by TCRdb on the multiplex PCR reads, gives a single entry per CDR3 protein. The sample has about 350,000 distinct CDR3 sequences; approximately 15% are singletons. The sample taken for sequencing was blood. The receptors were sampled from a woman aged 40 to 49 with Graves' ophthalmopathy.

This clonotype was recorded at least ten times. The CDR3 DNA reads TGTGCCACCATCGACCCATCGCGAGAAAAACTGTTTTTT. It encodes CATIDPSREKLFF. The chain combines TRBV6-4 with TRBJ1-4; D remains ambiguous. This CDR3 spans 13 amino acids. Germline values: CDR1 MRHNA, CDR2 SNTAGT. V dropped 10 bases and J dropped 8 bases, with 17 bases sitting between them.

The CDR3 here is CASSPGHGQETQYF. Written as DNA, the CDR3 is TGTGCCAGCTCCCCGGGTCATGGTCAAGAGACCCAGTACTTC. J is TRBJ2-5 and V is TRBV18; D is uncertain. V gave up 6 bases and J gave up 2 bases, with 13 bases separating them. The CDR3 has 14 amino acids. Germline V CDR1 and CDR2: KGHSH, LQKENI.

This clonotype has at least ten counts. The V gene is TRBV29-1, the J gene TRBJ2-1, with D unclear. Per germline, CDR1 SQVTM and CDR2 ANQGSEA. V shed 4 bases and J shed 0 bases, with 10 bases lying between them. CDR3 length: 14 amino acids. DNA of the CDR3: TGCAGCGTTGTGGGGTCTAGCTCCTACAATGAGCAGTTCTTC. This codes for CSVVGSSSYNEQFF.

This clonotype was recorded at least ten times. The chain joins TRBV28 to TRBJ2-7, with a weak D call TRBD2 (5 bases). The CDR3 contains 14 residues. Germline CDR1 MDHEN, CDR2 SYDVKM. Deletions cut 3 bases from V and 1 base from J, with 10 bases between. In nucleotides, the CDR3 is TGTGCCAGCAGTTTGGTGGGAGAGTCCTACGAGCAGTACTTC. Translating gives CASSLVGESYEQYF.

About this clonotype: A read error may explain this, as a much larger clone is one base away. DNA of the CDR3: TGTGCCAGCAGCTTAGGCTTGGGAGGCAATCGGCCCCAGCATTTT. It specifies CASSLGLGGNRPQHF. The chain is built from TRBV7-2 and TRBJ1-5; no reliable D call. The CDR3 is 15 residues long. Germline values: CDR1 SGHTA, CDR2 FQGNSA.

The rearrangement joins TRBV18 to TRBJ1-4; 8 positions agree with TRBD1. CDR1 KGHSH and CDR2 LQKENI come from the germline V gene. The V segment lost 3 bases and the J segment 5 bases; nucleotides outside the gene matches: 5. The CDR3 is 15 amino acids. DNA for the CDR3: TGTGCCAGCTCACCCTGGGGGACAGGCAATGAAAAACTGTTTTTT. Its translation: CASSPWGTGNEKLFF.

The sample holds many counts of this clonotype. J is TRBJ2-7 and V is TRBV27; no definite D call. Germline CDR1 is MNHEY and CDR2 is SMNVEV (reference sequence). Trimming pared 2 bases from V and 2 bases from J, leaving 10 bases between. This CDR3 comprises 14 residues. In DNA form, the CDR3 reads TGTGCCAGCAGTTTAGGCCCAACCCCCTACGAGCAGTACTTC. Translated: CASSLGPTPYEQYF.

This clonotype was seen many times. CDR3 loop: CASSPTGGSKTQYF. CDR3 sequence (DNA): TGTGCCAGCAGTCCGACTGGGGGCTCAAAGACCCAGTACTTC. This chain links TRBV28 with TRBJ2-5, with D possibly TRBD1 on 6 matching bases. Per germline, CDR1 MDHEN and CDR2 SYDVKM. V shed 5 bases and J shed 6 bases, with 16 bases lying between them. The CDR3 totals 14 residues. The full variable domain, in which reference TRBV28 and TRBJ2-5 provide the parts outside the CDR3, is DVKVTQSSRYLVKRTGEKVFLECVQDMDHENMFWYRQDPGLGLRLIYFSYDVKMKEKGDIPEGYSVSREKKERFSLILESASTNQTSMYLCASSPTGGSKTQYFGPGTRLLVL.

This clonotype appeared many times. The CDR3 loop is CASSDLRYGSTDTQYF. CDR3 in DNA: TGTGCCAGCAGTGACCTCCGATACGGGAGCACAGATACGCAGTATTTT. This rearrangement joins TRBV27 to TRBJ2-3; no firm D call. CDR1 and CDR2 from the germline V gene are MNHEY and SMNVEV (reference sequence). V was clipped by 5 bases and J by 0 bases, with 15 bases between them. The CDR3 extends over 16 amino acids.

This chain uses TRBV12-3 or TRBV12-4 with TRBJ2-7; TRBD2 agrees at 8 bases. Losses at the gene ends were 5 bases for V and 0 bases for J; bases not matched to a gene: 3. The CDR3 is 14 amino acids. The CDR3 bases are TGTGCCAGCAGTACTAGCGGTATCTCCTACGAGCAGTACTTC. Translating gives CASSTSGISYEQYF.

This clonotype was recorded at least ten times. This chain connects TRBV7-9 to TRBJ2-2; D ambiguous. The CDR3 sequence is 14 residues long. V gave up 9 bases and J gave up 3 bases, with 14 bases separating them. Germline CDR1 reads SEHNR; CDR2 reads FQNEAQ (reference sequence). Here the CDR3 DNA reads TGTGCCAGTCTTCGCGGACCAGACACCGGGGAGCTGTTTTTT. It codes for CASLRGPDTGELFF.

The table lists this clonotype with many counts. J is TRBJ1-1 and V is TRBV3-1, with D hard to call. CDR3 length equals 15 residues. From germline, CDR1 is LGHDT and CDR2 YNNKEL (reference sequence). Trimming cost V 2 bases and J 2 bases, with 12 bases left between them. Here the CDR3 DNA reads TGTGCCAGCAGCCAAACCACCGGGAGTAACACTGAAGCTTTCTTT. Translated, it gives CASSQTTGSNTEAFF.

The chain carries TRBV20-1 and TRBJ1-4; TRBD1 matches at 11 bases. Germline V gives CDR1 DFQATT, CDR2 SNEGSKA (reference sequence). This CDR3 spans 15 amino acids. Losses at the gene ends were 6 bases for V and 0 bases for J; bases not matched to a gene: 3. As DNA, the CDR3 is TGCAGTGCCGGACAGGGGGCGACAACTAATGAAAAACTGTTTTTT. The encoded protein is CSAGQGATTNEKLFF.

This clonotype was picked up many times. This sequence joins TRBV12-3 or TRBV12-4 and TRBJ2-3; TRBD2 aligns across 8 bases. The junction had 10 bases not matched to a gene; V was cut back by 7 bases and J by 7 bases. The CDR3 length is 14 residues. CDR3 loop: CASTSLADLNTQYF. The DNA for the CDR3 is TGTGCCAGCACCTCACTAGCGGATCTTAATACGCAGTATTTT.

This clonotype was counted at least ten times. This sequence joins TRBV28 and TRBJ2-1; D might be TRBD2 (5 bases). Germline lookup yields CDR1 MDHEN and CDR2 SYDVKM. Trimming stripped 2 bases from V and 9 bases from J, with 14 bases between. The CDR3 is made up of 14 amino acids. DNA of the CDR3: TGTGCCAGCAGTTTAAGTGGCGGGCTTATTGAGCAGTTCTTC. Amino acid sequence: CASSLSGGLIEQFF. Using reference TRBV28 and TRBJ2-1 for the parts outside the CDR3, the full variable domain is DVKVTQSSRYLVKRTGEKVFLECVQDMDHENMFWYRQDPGLGLRLIYFSYDVKMKEKGDIPEGYSVSREKKERFSLILESASTNQTSMYLCASSLSGGLIEQFFGPGTRLTVL.

There are a few counts of this clonotype. The chain carries TRBV19 and TRBJ1-5; tentatively, D is TRBD1 (6 bases). The CDR3 runs to 16 residues. Trimming took off 4 bases at V and 9 bases at J, with 22 bases between the two ends. Looked up from germline, CDR1 is LNHDA and CDR2 is SQIVND (reference sequence). The CDR3 DNA reads TGTGCCAGTAGTAGACATGGACAGTCGGGCCGGGGGCCCCAGCATTTT. This gives the protein CASSRHGQSGRGPQHF. The whole variable domain, filled in from reference TRBV19 and TRBJ1-5, reads DGGITQSPKYLFRKEGQNVTLSCEQNLNHDAMYWYRQDPGQGLRLIYYSQIVNDFQKGDIAEGYSVSREKKESFPLTVTSAQKNPTAFYLCASSRHGQSGRGPQHFGDGTRLSIL.

Comment on this clonotype: This may be a read error: a much more frequent sequence differs by one nucleotide. The chain's CDR3 is CASGFVRRTDTQYF. The DNA of the CDR3 is TGCGCCAGCGGCTTCGTCCGCCGCACAGATACGCAGTATTTT. The chain carries TRBV5-1 and TRBJ2-3; D uncertain. CDR1 SGHRS and CDR2 YFSETQ come from the germline V gene. The CDR3 length is 14 residues.

The J gene is TRBJ2-2, the V gene TRBV20-1, with TRBD2 identical over 8 bases. Per the germline V gene, CDR1 is DFQATT and CDR2 is SNEGSKA (reference sequence). The CDR3 is 14 residues long. V lost 3 bases and J lost 5; bases outside the gene matches: 5. The CDR3 protein is CSASDSGRTGELFF. The CDR3 DNA sequence: TGCAGTGCTAGTGACAGCGGGAGAACCGGGGAGCTGTTTTTT.

This clonotype showed up many times. The chain couples TRBV6-1 to TRBJ1-1; 8 bases align to TRBD1. Unmatched junction bases numbered 11, after V lost 10 bases and J lost 1 base. This CDR3 comprises 15 residues. The V gene's germline CDR1 is MNHNS and CDR2 SASEGT. CDR3 protein: CAISRRTGRNTEAFF. The DNA for the CDR3 is TGTGCCATTAGTCGCCGGACAGGGCGGAACACTGAAGCTTTCTTT.

The sample holds a few counts of this clonotype. This chain joins TRBV14 and TRBJ1-1; a possible D gene is TRBD1 (5 bases). Trimming pared 0 bases from V and 4 bases from J, leaving 6 bases between. Germline-derived CDR1 and CDR2 are SGHDN and FVKESK. The CDR3 totals 13 residues. Written as DNA, the CDR3 is TGTGCCAGCAGCCAAGAACAGGTCACTGAAGCTTTCTTT. This gives the protein CASSQEQVTEAFF.

In its sample, this clonotype was seen a few times. The chain employs TRBV5-4 and TRBJ1-1; D remains unclear. The CDR3 sequence is 11 residues long. The germline V gene encodes CDR1 SGHNT and CDR2 YYREEE (reference sequence). The V and J ends lost 0 bases and 7 bases respectively, with 4 bases between them. The CDR3 protein is CASSLAGEAFF. CDR3 in DNA: TGTGCCAGCAGCTTGGCGGGTGAAGCTTTCTTT.

The V and J genes are TRBV14 and TRBJ2-7; D is uncertain. The V gene's germline CDR1 is SGHDN and CDR2 FVKESK. Between the trimmed V and J ends, which lost 4 bases and 2 bases, there was a span of 18 bases. The CDR3 loop spans 16 amino acids. CDR3 residues: CASSPNQIGWPYEQYF. For the CDR3, the DNA is TGTGCCAGCAGCCCCAACCAAATCGGTTGGCCCTACGAGCAGTACTTC.

This clonotype was counted between two and nine times. This chain uses TRBV5-1 with TRBJ2-5, with 10 bases fitting TRBD1. Per the germline V gene, CDR1 is SGHRS and CDR2 is YFSETQ. The CDR3 has 13 amino acids. After removal of 6 bases from V and 6 bases from J, the junction contained 5 bases not matched to a gene. Written as DNA, the CDR3 is TGCGCCAGCACTGGGACAGGGGTACAGACCCAGTACTTC. Translation gives CASTGTGVQTQYF.

In regard to this clonotype: A single base separates this from a much larger clone, so it may be a read error. The V and J genes are TRBV5-1 and TRBJ1-1, with a weak D call TRBD1 (5 bases). The CDR3 totals 14 residues. Germline V lookup: CDR1 SGHRS, CDR2 YFSETQ. The DNA of the CDR3 is TGCGCCAGCAGCTCCCCGGGACGAGACACTGAAGCTCTCTTT. Amino acid sequence: CASSSPGRDTEALF.

This clonotype was counted many times. The chain combines TRBV2 with TRBJ2-1; D is possibly TRBD2 (6 bases). Germline CDR1 SNHLY, CDR2 FYNNEI. The V end was cut by 1 base, the J end by 7 bases, with 11 bases between. The CDR3 runs 14 residues. CDR3 protein: CASSEEAGGNEQFF. CDR3 bases: TGTGCCAGCAGTGAAGAAGCGGGTGGGAATGAGCAGTTCTTC.

Of note for this clonotype: A much larger clone is a single base away; this may be a read error. The chain combines TRBV7-9 with TRBJ2-5; D not certain. The V and J ends lost 5 bases and 5 bases respectively, with 15 bases between them. CDR1 and CDR2 from the germline V gene are SEHNR and FQNEAQ (reference sequence). CDR3 length equals 14 residues. The CDR3 protein is CASSTRAIRETQYF. CDR3 sequence (DNA): TGTGCCAGCAGCACTCGGGCCATACGGGAGACCCAGTACTTC.

The sample holds a few counts of this clonotype. The genes are TRBV7-9 and TRBJ1-2, with TRBD1 as a possible D gene (5 bases). V was pared by 5 bases and J by 4 bases, with 11 bases between. The CDR3 sequence is 13 residues long. CDR1 and CDR2 (germline): SEHNR, FQNEAQ (reference sequence). CDR3 loop: CASSIVGGYGYTF. In nucleotides, the CDR3 is TGTGCCAGCAGCATCGTTGGGGGCTATGGCTACACCTTC.

In its sample, this clonotype was seen once. This chain joins TRBV5-4 and TRBJ2-1, with 7 bases identical to TRBD2. The V gene's germline CDR1 is SGHNT and CDR2 YYREEE (reference sequence). The CDR3 spans 14 residues. Germline trimming cut 5 bases from V and 7 bases from J; bases unmatched to any gene: 9. CDR3 sequence reads: CASSTTRTRNEQFF. CDR3 in DNA: TGTGCCAGCAGTACCACCAGGACTAGGAATGAGCAGTTCTTC.